This is a list of T cell receptor beta chains from one sample in a study of blood T cells in healthy people across ages. Using its own MiXCR run on the 5' RACE reads, TCRdb lists one record per CDR3 protein. The sample shows under 2 million distinct CDR3 sequences, about 32% of them seen only once. The sample was blood. These receptors were taken from a woman aged 25 to 45 in good health. Each CDR3 is given with its conserved first and last residue. The D gene is left open where the match is weak. Expanded clones are given a class, and other clones once, few, many or no size at all.

j_gene: TRBJ2-3; d_gene: TRBD2; abundance: NA; v_gene: TRBV10-3; CDR3aa: CATHSGGHTDTQYF; CDR3nt: TGTGCCACCCATAGCGGGGGGCACACAGATACGCAGTATTTT
j_gene: TRBJ1-3; d_gene: NA; abundance: NA; v_gene: TRBV3-1; CDR3aa: CASSQRDSGNTIYF; CDR3nt: TGTGCCAGCAGCCAACGTGACTCTGGAAACACCATATATTTT
j_gene: TRBJ2-3; d_gene: NA; abundance: NA; v_gene: TRBV6-6; CDR3aa: CASRQHSTDTQYF; CDR3nt: TGTGCCAGCAGGCAGCATAGCACAGATACGCAGTATTTT
j_gene: TRBJ1-4; d_gene: NA; abundance: few; v_gene: TRBV6-5; CDR3aa: CASGVNEKLFF; CDR3nt: TGTGCCAGCGGGGTTAATGAAAAACTGTTTTTT
j_gene: TRBJ2-3; d_gene: NA; abundance: many; v_gene: TRBV27; CDR3aa: CASSLRRGSTDTQYF; CDR3nt: TGTGCCAGCAGCTTGAGGCGGGGCAGCACAGATACGCAGTATTTT
j_gene: TRBJ2-3; d_gene: NA; abundance: NA; v_gene: TRBV7-9; CDR3aa: CASRALVADTDTQYF; CDR3nt: TGTGCCAGCAGAGCGCTTGTGGCGGACACCGATACGCAGTATTTT
j_gene: TRBJ2-1; d_gene: TRBD1; abundance: NA; v_gene: TRBV3-1; CDR3aa: CASSKRTGLAYNEQFF; CDR3nt: TGTGCCAGCAGCAAGAGGACAGGTTTAGCCTACAATGAGCAGTTCTTC
j_gene: TRBJ1-6; d_gene: NA; abundance: NA; v_gene: TRBV20-1; CDR3aa: CSATRDDYYSPLHF; CDR3nt: TGCAGTGCCACTAGGGACGATTACTATTCACCCCTCCACTTT
j_gene: TRBJ1-2; d_gene: TRBD1; abundance: NA; v_gene: TRBV25-1; CDR3aa: CASSEYETGAGYTF; CDR3nt: TGTGCCAGCAGTGAATATGAGACAGGGGCTGGCTACACCTTC
j_gene: TRBJ2-7; d_gene: NA; abundance: NA; v_gene: TRBV2; CDR3aa: CASHLDGSSYNEQYF; CDR3nt: TGTGCCAGCCACCTGGACGGGAGCTCCTACAATGAGCAGTACTTC
j_gene: TRBJ2-5; d_gene: TRBD1; abundance: NA; v_gene: TRBV6-1; CDR3aa: CASSVRQGLTWEQYF; CDR3nt: TGTGCCAGCAGCGTCCGACAGGGTCTTACTTGGGAGCAGTACTTC
j_gene: TRBJ2-1; d_gene: TRBD2; abundance: few; v_gene: TRBV20-1; CDR3aa: CSARVQSGSPDEQFF; CDR3nt: TGCAGTGCTAGAGTTCAGAGCGGGAGTCCGGATGAGCAGTTCTTC
j_gene: TRBJ2-7; d_gene: NA; abundance: few; v_gene: TRBV7-2; CDR3aa: CASSFSRNTYEQYF; CDR3nt: TGTGCCAGCAGCTTTTCACGGAACACCTACGAGCAGTACTTC
j_gene: TRBJ1-4; d_gene: NA; abundance: NA; v_gene: TRBV20-1; CDR3aa: CSARPTFVANEKLFF; CDR3nt: TGCAGTGCTAGGCCAACATTTGTAGCTAATGAAAAACTGTTTTTT
j_gene: TRBJ2-3; d_gene: NA; abundance: NA; v_gene: TRBV20-1; CDR3aa: CSASTTGGGTDTQYF; CDR3nt: TGCAGTGCTTCCACTACAGGGGGGGGAACAGATACGCAGTATTTT
j_gene: TRBJ2-1; d_gene: NA; abundance: NA; v_gene: TRBV6-1; CDR3aa: CASSEVLDNEQFF; CDR3nt: TGTGCCAGCAGTGAAGTCCTCGACAATGAGCAGTTCTTC
j_gene: TRBJ2-1; d_gene: TRBD1; abundance: few; v_gene: TRBV12-3/TRBV12-4; CDR3aa: CASSPLWLTGGSVDEQFF; CDR3nt: TGTGCCAGCAGCCCCCTCTGGCTGACAGGGGGCTCAGTAGATGAGCAGTTCTTC
j_gene: TRBJ1-2; d_gene: NA; abundance: NA; v_gene: TRBV14; CDR3aa: CASSQDLYSGYTF; CDR3nt: TGTGCCAGCAGCCAAGATCTGTATAGTGGCTACACCTTC
j_gene: TRBJ1-4; d_gene: NA; abundance: NA; v_gene: TRBV2; CDR3aa: CASSRAGENEKLFF; CDR3nt: TGTGCCAGCAGTAGGGCCGGTGAAAATGAAAAACTGTTTTTT
j_gene: TRBJ2-1; d_gene: NA; abundance: NA; v_gene: TRBV13; CDR3aa: CASSLRATGWDYSSYNEQFF; CDR3nt: TGTGCCAGCAGCTTACGGGCGACAGGGTGGGACTATAGCTCCTACAATGAGCAGTTCTTC
j_gene: TRBJ2-1; d_gene: TRBD2; abundance: NA; v_gene: TRBV7-9; CDR3aa: CASSPLYGRAPYNEQFF; CDR3nt: TGTGCCAGCAGCCCCCTTTACGGGAGGGCCCCCTACAATGAGCAGTTCTTC
j_gene: TRBJ2-3; d_gene: TRBD1; abundance: few; v_gene: TRBV10-3; CDR3aa: CAISTGTGRYF; CDR3nt: TGTGCCATCAGTACCGGGACAGGGCGGTATTTT
j_gene: TRBJ1-2; d_gene: NA; abundance: NA; v_gene: TRBV7-8; CDR3aa: CASSFDRMPTNYGCTF; CDR3nt: TGTGCCAGCAGCTTCGACAGGATGCCTACTAACTATGGCTGCACCTTC
j_gene: TRBJ2-5; d_gene: NA; abundance: many; v_gene: TRBV27; CDR3aa: CASSFIQETQYF; CDR3nt: TGTGCCAGCAGTTTTATTCAAGAGACCCAGTACTTC
j_gene: TRBJ1-2; d_gene: NA; abundance: once; v_gene: TRBV10-3; CDR3aa: CAISETEQGSGYTF; CDR3nt: TGTGCCATCAGTGAAACCGAACAGGGTTCTGGCTACACCTTC
j_gene: TRBJ2-3; d_gene: NA; abundance: few; v_gene: TRBV7-2; CDR3aa: CASGSGGLTPTDTDTQYF; CDR3nt: TGTGCCAGCGGCTCAGGGGGACTAACCCCGACCGACACAGATACGCAGTATTTT
j_gene: TRBJ2-5; d_gene: TRBD1; abundance: NA; v_gene: TRBV10-3; CDR3aa: CAISIGQGARQETQYF; CDR3nt: TGTGCCATCAGTATTGGGCAGGGGGCGAGGCAAGAGACCCAGTACTTC
j_gene: TRBJ1-2; d_gene: NA; abundance: NA; v_gene: TRBV7-9; CDR3aa: CASSHERGRRFAGYGYTF; CDR3nt: TGTGCCAGCAGCCATGAGAGAGGTCGCCGTTTCGCTGGATATGGCTACACCTTC
j_gene: TRBJ2-1; d_gene: TRBD2; abundance: NA; v_gene: TRBV10-3; CDR3aa: CATSGGSGRAAIEQFF; CDR3nt: TGTGCCACCAGTGGGGGTAGCGGGAGGGCCGCTATTGAGCAGTTCTTC
j_gene: TRBJ2-7; d_gene: NA; abundance: many; v_gene: TRBV24-1; CDR3aa: CATSDTAIYEQYF; CDR3nt: TGTGCCACCAGTGACACAGCGATCTACGAGCAGTACTTC
j_gene: TRBJ1-1; d_gene: NA; abundance: NA; v_gene: TRBV3-1; CDR3aa: CASSQAHSRRTEAFF; CDR3nt: TGTGCCAGCAGCCAAGCTCACTCCAGGCGGACTGAAGCTTTCTTT
j_gene: TRBJ2-3; d_gene: NA; abundance: NA; v_gene: TRBV5-1; CDR3aa: CASSFEGRAVDTQYF; CDR3nt: TGCGCCAGCAGCTTTGAGGGCAGGGCCGTAGATACGCAGTATTTT